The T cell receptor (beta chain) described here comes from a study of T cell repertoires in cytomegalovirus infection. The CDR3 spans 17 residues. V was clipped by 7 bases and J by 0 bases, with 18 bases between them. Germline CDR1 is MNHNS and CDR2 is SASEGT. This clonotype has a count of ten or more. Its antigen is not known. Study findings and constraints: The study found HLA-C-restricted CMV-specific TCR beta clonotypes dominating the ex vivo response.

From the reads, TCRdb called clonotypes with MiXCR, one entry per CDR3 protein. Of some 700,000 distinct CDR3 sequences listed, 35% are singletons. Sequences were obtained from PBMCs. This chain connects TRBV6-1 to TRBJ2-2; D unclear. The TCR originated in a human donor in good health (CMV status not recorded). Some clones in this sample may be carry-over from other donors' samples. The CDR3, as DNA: TGTGCCAGCACAGAGTCGGAGACTGCGGCGAACACCGGGGAGCTGTTTTTT. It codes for CASTESETAANTGELFF.